A single count supports the clone carrying this TCR beta chain. Antigen: not known. This sample was included in a study of cytotoxic CD8 clonotypes in ibrutinib-treated CLL. Study overall: Investigators collected response samples after a median 12 months of treatment, range 6 to 36. An average of approximately 260,000 productive templates and approximately 91,000 productive rearrangements was obtained per sample. Regarding the study as a whole: Few clonotypes were public, and these shrank or held steady under treatment.

CDR1 is MDHEN, CDR2 SYDVKM, per germline. V was clipped by 5 bases and J by 3 bases; unmatched bases: 8. The CDR3 extends over 16 amino acids. Using immunoSEQ multiplex PCR, the repertoire was profiled, and TCRdb retains in-frame clones only, with some absent. The data show some 200,000 clones, with 70% seen just once and around 5.9% held by the top ten. The rearrangement links TRBV28 to TRBJ2-2, with 8 bases aligning to TRBD2. The sequence was collected from a human donor with chronic lymphocytic leukemia. Source: PBMCs, taken after 12 months of ibrutinib treatment. Here the CDR3 reads CASSRDRGLDTGELFF. CDR3 nucleotides: TGTGCCAGCAGTAGAGATAGGGGACTAGACACCGGGGAGCTGTTTTTT.